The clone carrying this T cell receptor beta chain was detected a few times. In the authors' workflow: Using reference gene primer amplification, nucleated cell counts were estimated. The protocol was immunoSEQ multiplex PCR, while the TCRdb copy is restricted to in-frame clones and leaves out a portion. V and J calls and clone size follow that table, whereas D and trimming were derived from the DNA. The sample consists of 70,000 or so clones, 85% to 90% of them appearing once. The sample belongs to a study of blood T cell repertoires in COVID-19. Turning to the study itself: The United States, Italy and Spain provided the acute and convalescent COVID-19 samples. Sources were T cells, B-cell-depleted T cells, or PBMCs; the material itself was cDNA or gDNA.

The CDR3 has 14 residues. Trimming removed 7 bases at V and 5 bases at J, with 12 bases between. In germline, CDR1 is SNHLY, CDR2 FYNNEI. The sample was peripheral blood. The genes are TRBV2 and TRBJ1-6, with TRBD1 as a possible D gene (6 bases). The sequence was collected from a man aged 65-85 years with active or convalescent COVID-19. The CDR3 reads CASILTGNNSPLHF. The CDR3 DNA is TGTGCCAGCATCTTAACAGGGAATAATTCACCCCTCCACTTT.